Included here is one TCR beta chain sequence, with context. Its antigen remains unidentified. Assay: immunoSEQ multiplex PCR; the TCRdb copy retains only in-frame clones and omits some. The sample lists 120,000 or so clones, roughly 77% occurring once. These data originate in a study of a mutant IDH1 vaccine in newly diagnosed glioma. Study background: Patients got their first vaccination 4-6 weeks after radiotherapy alone, or with temozolomide cycles. Treated patients had a mean age of 40.4 years and a roughly 62% male, around 38% female split.

Documented time point: week 11, during vaccination. In the vaccine, a single dose held 300 ug of the mutant IDH1 20-mer peptide, along with topical imiquimod. New astrocytomas of WHO grade 3 or 4 that were IDH1-mutant and ATRX-lost were found in the donors. Germline V gives CDR1 KGHSH, CDR2 LQKENI. V lost 2 bases to trimming and J lost 9 bases, with 17 bases between them. The length of the CDR3 is 15 residues. The sequence came from a man aged 40-55 years with glioma. Sequencing was performed on PBMCs, taken from a glioma patient whose treatment included an IDH1 peptide vaccine. The rearrangement uses TRBV18 and TRBJ2-1; D not resolved. CDR3 in amino acids: CASSPIDSGVAEQFF. The CDR3 coding sequence is TGTGCCAGCTCACCAATAGACTCTGGGGTTGCTGAGCAGTTCTTC.